This T cell receptor beta chain stems from a study of blood T cell repertoires in COVID-19. Study summary: PBMCs, B-cell-depleted T cells, or T cells were the source of the cDNA or gDNA that made up the material.

The germline CDR1 and CDR2 sequences are LGHDT and YNNKEL (reference sequence). CDR3 size: 16 residues. With V trimmed by 6 bases and J by 3 bases, 5 bases remained unmatched. Clones were sequenced by immunoSEQ multiplex PCR, and TCRdb holds only the in-frame ones, with some missing. The sample carries some 38,000 clones, roughly 80% recorded once. Source material: peripheral blood. The source of this sequence is a woman in her 70s with acute or convalescent COVID-19. The chain has TRBV3-1 (or the pseudogene TRBV3-2) and TRBJ2-2; 12 bases line up with TRBD2. This CDR3 is CASRLLAGGDTGELFF. The CDR3 nucleotides are TGTGCCAGCAGACTTCTAGCGGGAGGGGACACCGGGGAGCTGTTTTTT.